This T cell receptor (beta chain) was found in a study of T cells in Graves' hyperthyroidism and ophthalmopathy. Study information: It was at initial diagnosis, before any treatment, that peripheral blood was collected. Overall study findings and caveats: Clonotypes that were expanded in thyroid above 0.001 mostly appeared in blood too. It was a median roughly 6.5 months before onset that the model predicted ophthalmopathy.

Each 10 ml fresh peripheral blood draw supplied the PBMCs. RNA transcripts gave rise to amplified TCR beta CDR3 regions. Initially, a first-round RT-PCR of the TCR CDR3 employed the HTBI primer set. TCRdb called the multiplex PCR reads again in MiXCR, with one record for every CDR3 protein. This sample yields approximately 260,000 distinct CDR3 sequences, of which 13% to 15% are seen a single time; 30% to 35% belongs to the top ten. The germline V and J ends were trimmed by 3 bases and 4 bases, with 8 bases remaining between them. The CDR3 is 13 residues long. Germline V CDR1 and CDR2: MNHEY, SMNVEV (reference sequence). This clonotype was seen ten or more times. Antigen: not known.

This chain uses TRBV27 with TRBJ2-3; D gene unclear. Sequencing was performed on blood. The sequence was collected from a woman aged 45 to 65 with Graves' hyperthyroidism that later progressed to Graves' ophthalmopathy. The DNA for the CDR3 is TGTGCCAGCAGTTTCTTCGGGTCAGATACGCAGTATTTT. Its protein product is CASSFFGSDTQYF.